These 20 T cell receptor beta chains came from one sample sequenced in a study of memory CD4+ T cells and cytomegalovirus serostatus. Only in-frame clones appear in the TCRdb table, and some are missing; sequencing was by immunoSEQ multiplex PCR. The sample lists 25,000 to 35,000 clones, more than 60% occurring once. The sort gate was single viable CD3+CD4+CD8-CD45RO+ cells for memory CD4+ T cells. Sequenced: memory CD4+ T cells from blood. These receptors all stem from an adult in good health and CMV-seronegative.

The rearrangement uses TRBV6-5 and TRBJ2-1, with 12 bases identical to TRBD1. CDR1 and CDR2 from the germline V gene are MNHEY and SVGAGI. V lost 11 bases to trimming and J lost 9 bases; unmatched junction nucleotides: 14. The length of the CDR3 is 15 residues. CDR3 in DNA: TGTGCCTGCCGGACCGGGACAGGGGGCGCGGGTGAGCAGTTCTTC. Protein product: CACRTGTGGAGEQFF.

This chain connects TRBV6-5 to TRBJ1-3; D might be TRBD1 (5 bases). The CDR3 runs to 14 residues. Germline V gives CDR1 MNHEY, CDR2 SVGAGI. Trimming shortened V by 7 bases and J by 0 bases, and 10 bases separated the two germline ends. CDR3 residues: CASKRQFSGNTIYF. DNA for the CDR3: TGTGCCAGCAAAAGACAGTTCTCTGGAAACACCATATATTTT.

The chain couples TRBV5-6 to TRBJ1-1, with D maybe TRBD1 (6 bases). Germline CDR1 and CDR2: SGHDT and YYEEEE. The CDR3 is 13 amino acids. Trimming removed 0 bases at V and 8 bases at J, with 11 bases between. Written as DNA, the CDR3 is TGTGCCAGCAGCTTGGCGACAGGACGGGAAGCTTTCTTT. Protein sequence: CASSLATGREAFF.

This chain uses TRBV18 with TRBJ1-1; D call uncertain. V was trimmed by 5 bases and J by 7 bases, leaving 26 bases between them. The CDR3 length is 17 residues. Germline CDR1 reads KGHSH; CDR2 reads LQKENI. The CDR3 nucleotides are TGTGCCAGCTCAGGATCGTCCGGGAGAACCTCCGCGCGTGAAGCTTTCTTT. This encodes CASSGSSGRTSAREAFF.

The chain uses TRBV5-1 and TRBJ2-2; 8 positions match TRBD2. The germline V gene encodes CDR1 SGHRS and CDR2 YFSETQ. V lost 0 bases to trimming and J lost 6 bases; unmatched junction nucleotides: 16. CDR3 size: 19 residues. The CDR3 spells CASSLAVSRGGIHPGELFF. CDR3 nucleotides: TGCGCCAGCAGCTTGGCCGTTAGCCGGGGGGGCATTCATCCCGGGGAGCTGTTTTTT. Full variable domain (missing parts from reference TRBV5-1 and TRBJ2-2): KAGVTQTPRYLIKTRGQQVTLSCSPISGHRSVSWYQQTPGQGLQFLFEYFSETQRNKGNFPGRFSGRQFSNSRSEMNVSTLELGDSALYLCASSLAVSRGGIHPGELFFGEGSRLTVL.

V is TRBV11-3 and J is TRBJ1-4; D is unclear. The V and J ends lost 0 bases and 12 bases respectively, with 8 bases between them. The CDR3 has 12 residues. Germline assignment: CDR1 SGHNT and CDR2 YENEEA. The CDR3 coding sequence is TGTGCCAGCAGCTTAGATCGCACGGAACTGTTTTTT. Translation gives CASSLDRTELFF.

This clone occurred a few times. The chain has TRBV30 and TRBJ1-5, with TRBD1 matching 8 bases. Trimming took 3 bases from V and 6 from J; bases not matched to a gene: 7. The germline V gene has CDR1 GTSNPN and CDR2 SVGIG (reference sequence). There are 14 residues in the CDR3. The CDR3 sequence is CAWSLQGGSQPQHF. The CDR3 DNA follows: TGTGCCTGGAGCCTACAGGGGGGAAGTCAGCCCCAGCATTTT.

Details on this clone: Other DNA variants within this sample encode the same CDR3. The chain employs TRBV5-8 and TRBJ1-6, with D unclear. Trimming cost V 4 bases and J 6 bases, with 8 bases left between them. CDR3 size: 13 residues. Germline CDR1 is SGHTS and CDR2 is YDEGEE. CDR3 region: CASSPQPNSPLHF. CDR3 bases: TGTGCCAGCAGCCCCCAACCTAATTCACCCCTCCACTTT.

The chain carries TRBV25-1 and TRBJ2-3; a weak D match, TRBD1 (6 bases). The CDR3 runs 16 residues. The V gene's germline CDR1 is MGHDK and CDR2 SYGVNS. The V end lost 2 bases, the J end lost 2 bases, and 14 bases lay between the germline ends. CDR3 DNA sequence: TGTGCCAGCAGTGAAGGGGCAGGGGCATTCACAGATACGCAGTATTTT. Protein: CASSEGAGAFTDTQYF.

The CDR3 coding sequence is TGTGCCAGCAGCTTACCCACGGGTAGGGGAGGAGAAAAACTGTTTTTT. Translating gives CASSLPTGRGGEKLFF. The gene calls are TRBV7-9 and TRBJ1-4; weak D call: TRBD1 (5 bases). V shed 2 bases and J shed 8 bases, with 18 bases lying between them. This CDR3 has 16 residues. Germline-derived CDR1 and CDR2 are SEHNR and FQNEAQ (reference sequence).

This sequence joins TRBV5-6 and TRBJ2-5, with 9 bases aligning to TRBD1. This CDR3 comprises 17 residues. Trimming cost V 2 bases and J 6 bases; bases outside gene matches: 14. Germline V gives CDR1 SGHDT, CDR2 YYEEEE. The CDR3 bases are TGTGCCAGCAGCTTTTCTCCACATCGACAGGGGGGAAAGACCCAGTACTTC. Its translation: CASSFSPHRQGGKTQYF. The complete variable domain, with remaining parts taken from reference TRBV5-6 and TRBJ2-5, reads DAGVTQSPTHLIKTRGQQVTLRCSPKSGHDTVSWYQQALGQGPQFIFQYYEEEERQRGNFPDRFSGHQFPNYSSELNVNALLLGDSALYLCASSFSPHRQGGKTQYFGPGTRLLVL.

In DNA, the CDR3 is TGTGCCAGCAGCCCACGACTAGCGGGGGCAGATACGCAGTATTTT. Its translation: CASSPRLAGADTQYF. The rearrangement links TRBV7-2 to TRBJ2-3; TRBD2 aligns across 12 bases. Unmatched junction bases numbered 4, after V lost 5 bases and J lost 4 bases. Germline assignment: CDR1 SGHTA and CDR2 FQGNSA. The CDR3 covers 15 residues.

The rearrangement uses TRBV7-9 and TRBJ1-2; unclear D gene. Germline CDR1 SEHNR, CDR2 FQNEAQ (reference sequence). The V and J ends lost 3 bases and 3 bases respectively, with 11 bases between them. The CDR3 covers 14 residues. The CDR3: CASSLPGAHYGYTF. The CDR3 nucleotides are TGTGCCAGCAGCTTGCCGGGTGCCCACTATGGCTACACCTTC.

The V and J genes are TRBV19 and TRBJ1-5, with D maybe TRBD1 (5 bases). Per the germline V gene, CDR1 is LNHDA and CDR2 is SQIVND (reference sequence). Trimming shortened V by 3 bases and J by 2 bases, and 14 bases separated the two germline ends. This CDR3 spans 16 amino acids. CDR3 sequence (DNA): TGTGCCAGTAGTATGAGCATGGCGGGGCGCAATCAGCCCCAGCATTTT. Translated, it gives CASSMSMAGRNQPQHF.

This clone has a handful of counts. The chain combines TRBV11-2 with TRBJ1-1, with D uncertain. V gave up 1 base and J gave up 5 bases, with 11 bases separating them. CDR1 and CDR2 (germline): SGHAT, FQNNGV. This CDR3 contains 14 residues. This chain's CDR3 is CASSLAGGGTEAFF. In DNA, the CDR3 is TGTGCCAGCAGCTTAGCCGGAGGTGGGACTGAAGCTTTCTTT.

This chain joins TRBV27 and TRBJ1-2, with D tentatively TRBD1 (5 bases). From germline, CDR1 is MNHEY and CDR2 SMNVEV (reference sequence). CDR3 length: 16 amino acids. Trimming took off 5 bases at V and 3 bases at J, with 19 bases between the two ends. The CDR3 sequence is CASSPGDRGDYYGYTF. Written as DNA, the CDR3 is TGTGCCAGCAGTCCCGGGGATAGGGGTGACTACTATGGCTACACCTTC.

This sequence joins TRBV6-6 and TRBJ2-2, with D perhaps TRBD1 (6 bases). The germline V gene has CDR1 MNHNY and CDR2 SVGAGI (reference sequence). V was cut by 5 bases and J by 3 bases, with 10 bases left in between. The CDR3 spans 14 residues. In DNA form, the CDR3 reads TGTGCCAGCAGTGGGACAAGGTACACCGGGGAGCTGTTTTTT. The encoded protein is CASSGTRYTGELFF.

Only a few counts were recorded for this clone. V usage is TRBV5-4 and J usage is TRBJ2-5, with 7 bases lining up with TRBD2. The CDR3 contains 16 residues. CDR1 SGHNT and CDR2 YYREEE come from the germline V gene (reference sequence). The junction had 9 bases not matched to a gene; V was cut back by 2 bases and J by 2 bases. The CDR3 DNA reads as TGTGCCAGCAGCTTCGGGAAAGTGCGGGGGCAAGAGACCCAGTACTTC. Its translation is CASSFGKVRGQETQYF. Using reference TRBV5-4 and TRBJ2-5 for the parts outside the CDR3, the full variable domain is ETGVTQSPTHLIKTRGQQVTLRCSSQSGHNTVSWYQQALGQGPQFIFQYYREEENGRGNFPPRFSGLQFPNYSSELNVNALELDDSALYLCASSFGKVRGQETQYFGPGTRLLVL.

The J gene is TRBJ2-3, the V gene TRBV10-3; D may match TRBD1 or TRBD2 (5 bases each). The V gene's germline CDR1 is ENHRY and CDR2 SYGVKD. The CDR3 has 13 residues. Trimming took off 6 bases at V and 0 bases at J, with 7 bases between the two ends. This CDR3 is CAIRRDSTDTQYF. The CDR3, as DNA: TGTGCCATCAGGAGGGACAGCACAGATACGCAGTATTTT.

The CDR3 spells CASSEPLWTGYNEQFF. Written as DNA, the CDR3 is TGCGCCAGCAGTGAGCCGCTATGGACTGGGTACAATGAGCAGTTCTTC. This sequence joins TRBV10-2 and TRBJ2-1; TRBD2 might be the D (5 bases). The CDR3 runs 16 residues. CDR1 is WSHSY, CDR2 SAAADI, per germline. Between the trimmed V and J ends, which lost 2 bases and 4 bases, there was a span of 15 bases.